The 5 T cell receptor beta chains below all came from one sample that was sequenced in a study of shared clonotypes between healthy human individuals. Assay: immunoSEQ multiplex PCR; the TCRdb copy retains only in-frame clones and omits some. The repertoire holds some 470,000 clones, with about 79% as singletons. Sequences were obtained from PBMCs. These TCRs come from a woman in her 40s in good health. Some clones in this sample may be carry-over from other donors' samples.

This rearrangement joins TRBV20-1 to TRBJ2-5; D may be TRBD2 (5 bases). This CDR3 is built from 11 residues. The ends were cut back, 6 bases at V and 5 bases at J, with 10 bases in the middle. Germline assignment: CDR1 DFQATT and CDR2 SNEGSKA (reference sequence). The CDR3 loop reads CSAPGEETQYF. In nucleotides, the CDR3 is TGCAGTGCCCCTGGGGAGGAGACCCAGTACTTC.

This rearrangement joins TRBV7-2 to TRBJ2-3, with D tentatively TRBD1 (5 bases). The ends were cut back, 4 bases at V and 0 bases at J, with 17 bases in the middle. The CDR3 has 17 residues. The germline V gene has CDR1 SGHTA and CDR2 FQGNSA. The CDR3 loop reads CASSSKKGVSSTDTQYF. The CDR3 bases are TGTGCCAGCAGCTCCAAAAAAGGGGTCTCTAGCACAGATACGCAGTATTTT.

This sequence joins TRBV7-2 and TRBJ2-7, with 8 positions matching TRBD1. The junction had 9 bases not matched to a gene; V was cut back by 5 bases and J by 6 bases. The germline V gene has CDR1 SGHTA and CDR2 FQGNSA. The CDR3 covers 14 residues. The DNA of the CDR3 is TGTGCCAGCAGCCCGATTACAGGGGGGATCGAGCAGTACTTC. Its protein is CASSPITGGIEQYF.

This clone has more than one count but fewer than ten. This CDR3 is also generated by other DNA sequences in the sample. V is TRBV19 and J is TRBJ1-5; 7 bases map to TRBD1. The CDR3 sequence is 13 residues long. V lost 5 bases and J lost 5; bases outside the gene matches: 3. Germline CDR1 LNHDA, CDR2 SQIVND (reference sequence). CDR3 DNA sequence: TGTGCCAGTAGTTGGACAGGAGATCAGCCCCAGCATTTT. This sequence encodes CASSWTGDQPQHF.

CDR3 DNA sequence: TGCGCCAGCAGCCAAAGCGGGACGGCCTATGGCTACACCTTC. Protein sequence: CASSQSGTAYGYTF. The rearrangement links TRBV4-1 to TRBJ1-2, with D possibly being TRBD1 (5 bases). Between the trimmed V and J ends, which lost 2 bases and 4 bases, there was a span of 11 bases. The CDR3 consists of 14 residues. In germline, CDR1 is MGHRA, CDR2 YSYEKL.